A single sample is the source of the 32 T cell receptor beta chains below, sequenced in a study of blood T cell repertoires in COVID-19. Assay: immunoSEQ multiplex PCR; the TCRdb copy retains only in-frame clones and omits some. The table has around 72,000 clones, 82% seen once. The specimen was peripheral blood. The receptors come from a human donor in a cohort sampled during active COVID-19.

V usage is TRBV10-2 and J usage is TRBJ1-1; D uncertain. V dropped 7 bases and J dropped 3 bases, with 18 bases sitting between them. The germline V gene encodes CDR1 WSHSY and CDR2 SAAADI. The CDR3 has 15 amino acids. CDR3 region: CASTPVGDLDTEAFF. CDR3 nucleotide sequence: TGCGCCAGCACCCCGGTAGGCGACTTGGACACTGAAGCTTTCTTT.

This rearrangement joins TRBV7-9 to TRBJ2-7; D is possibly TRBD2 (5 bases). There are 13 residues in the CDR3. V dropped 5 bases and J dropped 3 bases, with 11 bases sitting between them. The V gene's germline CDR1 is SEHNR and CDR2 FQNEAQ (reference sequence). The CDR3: CASSPPEVYEQYF. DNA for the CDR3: TGTGCCAGCAGCCCGCCGGAGGTCTACGAGCAGTACTTC.

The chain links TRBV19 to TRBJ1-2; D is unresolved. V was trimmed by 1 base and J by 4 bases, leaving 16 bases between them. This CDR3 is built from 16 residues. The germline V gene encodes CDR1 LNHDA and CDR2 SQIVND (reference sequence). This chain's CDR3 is CASSIGVAEPRYGYTF. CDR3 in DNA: TGTGCCAGTAGTATAGGAGTGGCGGAACCTCGCTATGGCTACACCTTC.

The CDR3 reads CASSLLAGKETQYF. CDR3 nucleotide sequence: TGTGCCAGCAGCTTACTAGCGGGAAAAGAGACCCAGTACTTC. The gene calls are TRBV7-3 and TRBJ2-5; 9 bases are a match to TRBD2. Germline-derived CDR1 and CDR2 are SGHTA and FQGTGA. The CDR3 length is 14 residues. V lost 2 bases, J lost 3 bases, and 1 base stayed unmatched.

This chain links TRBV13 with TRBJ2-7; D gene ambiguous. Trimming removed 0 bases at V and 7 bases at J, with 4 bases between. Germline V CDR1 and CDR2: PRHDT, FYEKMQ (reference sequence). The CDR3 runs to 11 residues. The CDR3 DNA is TGTGCCAGCAGCTTAGGGAGGGAGCAGTACTTC. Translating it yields CASSLGREQYF.

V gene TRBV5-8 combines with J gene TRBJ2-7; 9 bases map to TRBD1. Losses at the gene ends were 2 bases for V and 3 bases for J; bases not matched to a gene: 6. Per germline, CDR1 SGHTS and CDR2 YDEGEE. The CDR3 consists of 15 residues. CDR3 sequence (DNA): TGTGCCAGCAGCTTCCAGGGACAGGGAGACTACGAGCAGTACTTC. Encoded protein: CASSFQGQGDYEQYF.

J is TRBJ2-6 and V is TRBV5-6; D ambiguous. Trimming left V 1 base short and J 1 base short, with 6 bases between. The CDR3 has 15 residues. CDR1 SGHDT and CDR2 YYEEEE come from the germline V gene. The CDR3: CASSLIYSGANVLTF. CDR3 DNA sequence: TGTGCCAGCAGCTTGATATATTCTGGGGCCAACGTCCTGACTTTC.

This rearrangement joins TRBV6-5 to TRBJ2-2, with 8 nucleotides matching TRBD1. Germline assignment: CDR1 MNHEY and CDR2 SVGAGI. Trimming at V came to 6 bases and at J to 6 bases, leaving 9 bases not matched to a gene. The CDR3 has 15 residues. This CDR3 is CASRSQGAVAGELFF. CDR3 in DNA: TGTGCCAGCAGATCCCAGGGGGCGGTAGCCGGGGAGCTGTTTTTT.

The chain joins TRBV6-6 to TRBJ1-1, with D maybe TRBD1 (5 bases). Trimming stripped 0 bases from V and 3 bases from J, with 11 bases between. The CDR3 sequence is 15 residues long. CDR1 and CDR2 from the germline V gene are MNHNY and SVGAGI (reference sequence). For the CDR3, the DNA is TGTGCCAGCAGTTACTCGCAGGGTAGGGACACTGAAGCTTTCTTT. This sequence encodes CASSYSQGRDTEAFF.

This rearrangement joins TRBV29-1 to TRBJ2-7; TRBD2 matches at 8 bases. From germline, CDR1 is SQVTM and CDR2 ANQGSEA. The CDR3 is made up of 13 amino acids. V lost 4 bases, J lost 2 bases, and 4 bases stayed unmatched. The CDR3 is CSVGPGLAYEQYF. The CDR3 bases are TGCAGCGTTGGACCGGGACTAGCCTACGAGCAGTACTTC.

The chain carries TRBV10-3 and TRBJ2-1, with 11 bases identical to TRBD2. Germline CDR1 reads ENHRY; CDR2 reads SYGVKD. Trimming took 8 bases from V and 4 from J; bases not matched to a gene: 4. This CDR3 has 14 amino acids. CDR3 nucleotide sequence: TGTGCCATCGGGAGGACTAGCGGGTACAATGAGCAGTTCTTC. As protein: CAIGRTSGYNEQFF.

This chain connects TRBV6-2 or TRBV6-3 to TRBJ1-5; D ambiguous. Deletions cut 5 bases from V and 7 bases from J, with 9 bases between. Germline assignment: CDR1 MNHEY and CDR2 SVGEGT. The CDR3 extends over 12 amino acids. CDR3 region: CASSPREQPQHF. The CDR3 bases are TGTGCCAGCAGTCCGCGGGAGCAGCCCCAGCATTTT.

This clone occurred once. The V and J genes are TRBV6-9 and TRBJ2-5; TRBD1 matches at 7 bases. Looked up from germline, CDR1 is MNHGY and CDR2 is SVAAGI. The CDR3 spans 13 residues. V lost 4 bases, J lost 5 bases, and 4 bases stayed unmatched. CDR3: CASSSETGETQYF. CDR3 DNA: TGTGCCAGCAGTTCGGAGACAGGGGAGACCCAGTACTTC.

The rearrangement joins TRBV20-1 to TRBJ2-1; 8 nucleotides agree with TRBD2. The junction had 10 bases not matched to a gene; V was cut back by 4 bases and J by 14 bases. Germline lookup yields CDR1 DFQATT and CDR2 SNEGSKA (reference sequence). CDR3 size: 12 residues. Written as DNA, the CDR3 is TGCAGTGCTATTGATTCGGGGACTAGGAAGTTCTTC. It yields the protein CSAIDSGTRKFF.

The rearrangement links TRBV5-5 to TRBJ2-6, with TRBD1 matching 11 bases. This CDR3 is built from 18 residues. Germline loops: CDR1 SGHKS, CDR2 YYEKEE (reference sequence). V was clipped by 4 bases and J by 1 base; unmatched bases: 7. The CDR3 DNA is TGTGCCAGCAGCCCGGGACAGGGGGTTATATCTGGGGCCAACGTCCTGACTTTC. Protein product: CASSPGQGVISGANVLTF.

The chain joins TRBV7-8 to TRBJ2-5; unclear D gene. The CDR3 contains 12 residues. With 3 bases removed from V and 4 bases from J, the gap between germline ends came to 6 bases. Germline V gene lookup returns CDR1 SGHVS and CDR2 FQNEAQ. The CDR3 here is CASSFSGETQYF. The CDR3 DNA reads TGTGCCAGCAGCTTTTCCGGAGAGACCCAGTACTTC.

The CDR3, as DNA: TGCGCCAGCAGCTTGGGGGGTGCGGGTTGGAATTCACCCCTCCACTTT. Encoded protein: CASSLGGAGWNSPLHF. V is TRBV5-1 and J is TRBJ1-6; D is unresolved. There are 16 residues in the CDR3. Germline CDR1 reads SGHRS; CDR2 reads YFSETQ. V lost 0 bases and J 7 bases, leaving 14 bases between the germline ends.

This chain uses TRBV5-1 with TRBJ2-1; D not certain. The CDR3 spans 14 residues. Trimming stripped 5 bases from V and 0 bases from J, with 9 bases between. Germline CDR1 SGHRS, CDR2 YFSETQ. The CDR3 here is CASRLQPSYNEQFF. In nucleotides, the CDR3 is TGCGCCAGCAGATTACAACCCTCCTACAATGAGCAGTTCTTC.

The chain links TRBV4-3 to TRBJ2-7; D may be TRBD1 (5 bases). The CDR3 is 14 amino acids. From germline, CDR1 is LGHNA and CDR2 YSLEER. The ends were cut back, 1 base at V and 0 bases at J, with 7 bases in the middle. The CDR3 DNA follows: TGCGCCAGCAGCCAAGGGACAAACTCCTACGAGCAGTACTTC. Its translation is CASSQGTNSYEQYF.

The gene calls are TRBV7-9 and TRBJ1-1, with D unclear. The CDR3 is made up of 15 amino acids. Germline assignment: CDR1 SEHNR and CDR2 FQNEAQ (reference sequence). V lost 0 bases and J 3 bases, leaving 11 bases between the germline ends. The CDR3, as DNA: TGTGCCAGCAGCTTAGCGTCAGCGGGAGACACTGAAGCTTTCTTT. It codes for CASSLASAGDTEAFF. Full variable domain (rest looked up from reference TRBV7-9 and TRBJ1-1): DTGVSQNPRHKITKRGQNVTFRCDPISEHNRLYWYRQTLGQGPEFLTYFQNEAQLEKSRLLSDRFSAERPKGSFSTLEIQRTEQGDSAMYLCASSLASAGDTEAFFGQGTRLTVV.

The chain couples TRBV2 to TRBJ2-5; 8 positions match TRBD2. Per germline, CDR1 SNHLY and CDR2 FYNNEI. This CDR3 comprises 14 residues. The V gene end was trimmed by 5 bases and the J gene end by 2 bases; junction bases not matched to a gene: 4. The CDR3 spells CASSWPGGQETQYF. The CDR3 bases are TGTGCCAGCAGTTGGCCGGGGGGGCAAGAGACCCAGTACTTC.

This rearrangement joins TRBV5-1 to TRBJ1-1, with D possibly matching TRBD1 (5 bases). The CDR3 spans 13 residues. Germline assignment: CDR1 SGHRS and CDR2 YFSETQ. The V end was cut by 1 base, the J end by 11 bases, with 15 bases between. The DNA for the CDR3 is TGCGCCAGCAGCTTGTACGGTGGGGGAGGGGCTTTCTTT. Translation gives CASSLYGGGGAFF.

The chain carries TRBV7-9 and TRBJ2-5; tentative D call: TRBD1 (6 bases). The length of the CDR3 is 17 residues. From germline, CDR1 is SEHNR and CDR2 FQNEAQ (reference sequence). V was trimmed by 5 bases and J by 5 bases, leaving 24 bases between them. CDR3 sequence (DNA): TGTGCCAGCAGCACTACAACTGGGACAACAGTTCCGGAGACCCAGTACTTC. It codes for CASSTTTGTTVPETQYF.

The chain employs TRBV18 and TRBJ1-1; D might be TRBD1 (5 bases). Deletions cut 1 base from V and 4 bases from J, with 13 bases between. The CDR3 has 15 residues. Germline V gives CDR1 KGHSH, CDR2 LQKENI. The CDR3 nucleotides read TGTGCCAGCTCACCACTTAGGGGCGCAGGCACTGAAGCTTTCTTT. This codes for CASSPLRGAGTEAFF.

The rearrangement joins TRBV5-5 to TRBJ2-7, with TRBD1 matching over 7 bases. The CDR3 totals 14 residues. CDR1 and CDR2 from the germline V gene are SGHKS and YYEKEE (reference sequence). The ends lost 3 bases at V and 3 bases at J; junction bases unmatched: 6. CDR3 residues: CASSYDREGYEQYF. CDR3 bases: TGTGCCAGCAGCTATGACAGGGAAGGCTACGAGCAGTACTTC.

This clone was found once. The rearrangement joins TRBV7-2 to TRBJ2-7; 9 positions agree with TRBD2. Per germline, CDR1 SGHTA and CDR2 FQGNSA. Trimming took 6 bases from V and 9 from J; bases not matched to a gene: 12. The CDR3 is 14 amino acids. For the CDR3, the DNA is TGTGCCAGCAGTCCTCCTTGGCGGGGGGGCAGGCAGTACTTC. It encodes CASSPPWRGGRQYF. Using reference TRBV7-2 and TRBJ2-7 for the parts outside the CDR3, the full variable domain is GAGVSQSPSNKVTEKGKDVELRCDPISGHTALYWYRQSLGQGLEFLIYFQGNSAPDKSGLPSDRFSAERTGGSVSTLTIQRTQQEDSAVYLCASSPPWRGGRQYFGPGTRLTVT.

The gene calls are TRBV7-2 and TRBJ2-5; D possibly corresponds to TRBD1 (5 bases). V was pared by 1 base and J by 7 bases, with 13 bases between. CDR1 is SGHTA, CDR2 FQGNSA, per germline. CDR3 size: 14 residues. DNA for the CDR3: TGTGCCAGCAGCTTAGGGGGCAGCGATAGGACCCAGTACTTC. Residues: CASSLGGSDRTQYF.

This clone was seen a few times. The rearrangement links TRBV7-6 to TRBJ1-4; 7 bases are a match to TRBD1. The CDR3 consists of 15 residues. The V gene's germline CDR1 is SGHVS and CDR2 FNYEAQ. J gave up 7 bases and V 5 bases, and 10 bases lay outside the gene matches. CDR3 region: CASSTDRAGGEKLFF. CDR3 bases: TGTGCCAGCAGCACCGACAGGGCAGGGGGTGAAAAACTGTTTTTT.

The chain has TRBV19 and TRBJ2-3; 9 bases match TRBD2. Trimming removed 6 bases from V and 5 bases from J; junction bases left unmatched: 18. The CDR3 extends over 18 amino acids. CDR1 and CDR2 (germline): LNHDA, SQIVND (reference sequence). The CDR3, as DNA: TGTGCCAGTAGCCCGGGGCTAGCGGGGCCCCGGAGTGGAGATACGCAGTATTTT. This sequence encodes CASSPGLAGPRSGDTQYF.

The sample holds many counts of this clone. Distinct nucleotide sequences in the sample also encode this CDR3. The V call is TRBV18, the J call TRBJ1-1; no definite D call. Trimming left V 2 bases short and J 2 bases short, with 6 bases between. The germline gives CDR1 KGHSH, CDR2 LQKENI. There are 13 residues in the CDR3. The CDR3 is CASSPGRNTEAFF. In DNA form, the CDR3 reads TGTGCCAGCTCACCAGGGCGTAACACTGAAGCTTTCTTT.

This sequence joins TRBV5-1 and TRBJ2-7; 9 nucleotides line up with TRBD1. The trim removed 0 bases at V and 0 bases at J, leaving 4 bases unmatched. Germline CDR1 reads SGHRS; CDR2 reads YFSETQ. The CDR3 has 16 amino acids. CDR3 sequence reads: CASSLGPGQGSYEQYF. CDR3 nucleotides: TGCGCCAGCAGCTTGGGGCCGGGACAGGGCTCCTACGAGCAGTACTTC.

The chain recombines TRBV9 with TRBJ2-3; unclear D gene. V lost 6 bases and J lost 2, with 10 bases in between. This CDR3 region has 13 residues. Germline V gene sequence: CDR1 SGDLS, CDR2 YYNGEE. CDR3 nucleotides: TGTGCCAGCACAGGCCTCGACACAGATACGCAGTATTTT. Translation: CASTGLDTDTQYF.